This T cell receptor (beta chain) was obtained from a study of neoadjuvant anti-PD-1 for oral cavity cancer. CDR3 size: 14 residues. V shed 5 bases and J 1 base; nucleotides not matched to a gene: 1. Germline CDR1 SNHLY, CDR2 FYNNEI. This clone has only a few counts. The table came from immunoSEQ multiplex PCR; TCRdb's copy has only in-frame clones and leaves some out. The sample lists 6,000 to 10,000 clones, roughly 60% occurring once. Time point reported: after neoadjuvant nivolumab, at surgical resection. These oral cavity squamous cell carcinomas were HPV-negative and locally advanced. V usage is TRBV2 and J usage is TRBJ1-5; 8 bases map to TRBD1. The material was PBMCs, obtained after nivolumab (anti-PD-1) treatment. The TCR originated in a person aged 40 to 85 with oral cavity squamous cell carcinoma. The CDR3 is CASSRTGSNQPQHF. CDR3 in DNA: TGTGCCAGCAGTAGGACAGGGAGCAATCAGCCCCAGCATTTT.